These T cell receptor beta chains were read from a single sample in a study of T cells in Graves' hyperthyroidism and ophthalmopathy. TCRdb reprocessed the multiplex PCR reads with MiXCR, giving one entry per CDR3 protein. The table includes 500,000 to 550,000 distinct CDR3 sequences, more than 20% detected once. Sequenced sample: blood. These receptors all stem from a man aged 18 to 30 with Graves' hyperthyroidism. CDR3s include the opening cysteine and the closing phenylalanine or tryptophan. The order of the fields is D gene, J gene, V gene, clone size, CDR3 protein, CDR3 DNA. A D gene is named only where the DNA matches it firmly. Not all rows give a size; the values are once, few, many and, for expanded clones, a class.

d_gene: -; j_gene: TRBJ1-1; v_gene: TRBV12-3/TRBV12-4; abundance: once; CDR3aa: CVSCEVVGRTNTEAFF; CDR3nt: TGTGTCAGCTGTGAAGTGGTCGGCCGGACGAACACTGAAGCTTTCTTT
d_gene: -; j_gene: TRBJ1-1; v_gene: TRBV6-1; abundance: few; CDR3aa: CASGGQGYGTEAFF; CDR3nt: TGTGCCAGCGGGGGGCAGGGGTATGGCACTGAAGCTTTCTTT
d_gene: TRBD1; j_gene: TRBJ2-7; v_gene: TRBV30; abundance: many; CDR3aa: CAWSGTGSYEQYF; CDR3nt: TGTGCCTGGAGTGGGACAGGGTCCTACGAGCAGTACTTC
d_gene: -; j_gene: TRBJ2-5; v_gene: TRBV6-7; abundance: -; CDR3aa: CANSYSMDRAPQETQYF; CDR3nt: TGTGCCAACAGTTACTCGATGGACAGAGCACCTCAAGAGACCCAGTACTTC
d_gene: -; j_gene: TRBJ2-2; v_gene: TRBV28; abundance: few; CDR3aa: CATTSGEHTGELFF; CDR3nt: TGTGCCACCACCTCGGGGGAGCACACCGGGGAGCTGTTTTTT
d_gene: -; j_gene: TRBJ2-2; v_gene: TRBV24-1; abundance: -; CDR3aa: CATSGVGPYTGELFF; CDR3nt: TGTGCCACCAGTGGTGTAGGGCCCTACACCGGGGAGCTGTTTTTT
d_gene: -; j_gene: TRBJ2-6; v_gene: TRBV12-3/TRBV12-4; abundance: many; CDR3aa: CASKPSGSGANVLTF; CDR3nt: TGTGCCAGCAAACCCAGTGGTTCTGGGGCCAACGTCCTGACTTTC
d_gene: TRBD1; j_gene: TRBJ2-7; v_gene: TRBV12-3/TRBV12-4; abundance: many; CDR3aa: CASSLVETGLEEQYF; CDR3nt: TGTGCCAGCAGTTTAGTAGAGACAGGGTTGGAAGAGCAGTACTTC
d_gene: -; j_gene: TRBJ2-2; v_gene: TRBV5-4; abundance: -; CDR3aa: CATSPINTYTGELFF; CDR3nt: TGTGCCACCAGCCCAATTAACACATACACCGGGGAGCTGTTTTTT
d_gene: -; j_gene: TRBJ1-5; v_gene: TRBV11-2; abundance: many; CDR3aa: CASSLGTDINQPQHF; CDR3nt: TGTGCCAGCAGCTTAGGCACAGATATCAATCAGCCCCAGCATTTT
d_gene: -; j_gene: TRBJ2-4; v_gene: TRBV6-1; abundance: -; CDR3aa: CASRDLPSSAGDFSKNIQYF; CDR3nt: TGTGCCAGCAGGGATTTACCTTCTTCGGCAGGGGACTTCTCCAAAAACATTCAGTACTTC
d_gene: TRBD2; j_gene: TRBJ2-5; v_gene: TRBV7-8; abundance: many; CDR3aa: CASSLRLAGARYQETQYF; CDR3nt: TGTGCCAGCAGTCTCAGACTAGCGGGGGCCCGGTACCAAGAGACCCAGTACTTC
d_gene: TRBD1; j_gene: TRBJ2-7; v_gene: TRBV5-1; abundance: few; CDR3aa: CASRYGAGQGYEQYF; CDR3nt: TGCGCCAGCAGGTATGGTGCGGGACAGGGGTACGAGCAGTACTTC
d_gene: TRBD1; j_gene: TRBJ1-1; v_gene: TRBV3-1; abundance: many; CDR3aa: CASSQIDRAGEAFF; CDR3nt: TGTGCCAGCAGCCAGATAGACAGGGCGGGTGAAGCTTTCTTT
d_gene: -; j_gene: TRBJ1-6; v_gene: TRBV28; abundance: few; CDR3aa: CASSLTYSPLHF; CDR3nt: TGTGCCAGCAGTTTAACTTATTCACCCCTCCACTTT
d_gene: -; j_gene: TRBJ1-1; v_gene: TRBV7-2; abundance: many; CDR3aa: CASSLPPAEAFF; CDR3nt: TGTGCCAGCAGCTTACCTCCAGCTGAAGCTTTCTTT
d_gene: -; j_gene: TRBJ2-7; v_gene: TRBV15; abundance: many; CDR3aa: CATSRQGNYEQYF; CDR3nt: TGTGCCACCAGCAGACAGGGAAACTACGAGCAGTACTTC
d_gene: -; j_gene: TRBJ1-1; v_gene: TRBV6-1; abundance: many; CDR3aa: CASQAVERGRNTEAFF; CDR3nt: TGTGCCAGCCAGGCTGTAGAGAGAGGAAGGAACACTGAAGCTTTCTTT
d_gene: TRBD2; j_gene: TRBJ2-7; v_gene: TRBV20-1; abundance: -; CDR3aa: CSARERLAGEQYF; CDR3nt: TGCAGTGCTAGAGAGCGGCTAGCGGGCGAGCAGTACTTC
d_gene: TRBD1; j_gene: TRBJ2-2; v_gene: TRBV9; abundance: many; CDR3aa: CASSVGQGNTGELFF; CDR3nt: TGTGCCAGCAGCGTAGGACAGGGGAACACCGGGGAGCTGTTTTTT
d_gene: -; j_gene: TRBJ1-2; v_gene: TRBV12-3/TRBV12-4; abundance: many; CDR3aa: CASSPGWREEYGYTF; CDR3nt: TGTGCCAGCAGTCCCGGATGGAGGGAGGAGTATGGCTACACCTTC
d_gene: -; j_gene: TRBJ2-5; v_gene: TRBV28; abundance: -; CDR3aa: CASSFTCGRWETQYF; CDR3nt: TGTGCCAGCAGTTTCACTTGCGGTCGGTGGGAGACCCAGTACTTC
d_gene: TRBD1; j_gene: TRBJ2-7; v_gene: TRBV12-3/TRBV12-4; abundance: -; CDR3aa: CASRKGAGTYEQYF; CDR3nt: TGTGCCAGCAGAAAGGGGGCAGGTACCTACGAGCAGTACTTC
d_gene: -; j_gene: TRBJ2-5; v_gene: TRBV7-8; abundance: many; CDR3aa: CASSSPRRQQETQYF; CDR3nt: TGTGCCAGCAGCTCACCCCGGAGGCAGCAAGAGACCCAGTACTTC
d_gene: -; j_gene: TRBJ1-2; v_gene: TRBV6-1; abundance: -; CDR3aa: CASWGSDGYTF; CDR3nt: TGTGCCAGCTGGGGATCCGATGGCTACACCTTC
d_gene: -; j_gene: TRBJ2-7; v_gene: TRBV28; abundance: few; CDR3aa: CASLRGWEKYEQYF; CDR3nt: TGTGCCAGCCTGAGAGGGTGGGAGAAGTACGAGCAGTACTTC
d_gene: -; j_gene: TRBJ1-5; v_gene: TRBV7-9; abundance: -; CDR3aa: CASSLVGVREPQHF; CDR3nt: TGTGCCAGCAGCTTAGTAGGGGTTCGAGAGCCCCAGCATTTT
d_gene: -; j_gene: TRBJ2-7; v_gene: TRBV7-9; abundance: few; CDR3aa: CASSWGGPSSYEQYF; CDR3nt: TGTGCCAGCAGCTGGGGGGGGCCGAGCTCCTACGAGCAGTACTTC
d_gene: -; j_gene: TRBJ2-7; v_gene: TRBV2; abundance: -; CDR3aa: CASSRGTQSTYEQYF; CDR3nt: TGTGCCAGCAGTCGAGGGACCCAAAGTACCTACGAGCAGTACTTC
d_gene: -; j_gene: TRBJ1-5; v_gene: TRBV12-3/TRBV12-4; abundance: many; CDR3aa: CASSPQGLEQPQHF; CDR3nt: TGTGCCAGCAGCCCACAGGGACTCGAGCAGCCCCAGCATTTT
d_gene: -; j_gene: TRBJ1-1; v_gene: TRBV5-1; abundance: many; CDR3aa: CASSLGWGRRNTEAFF; CDR3nt: TGCGCCAGCAGCCTTGGATGGGGCAGAAGGAACACTGAAGCTTTCTTT
d_gene: TRBD2; j_gene: TRBJ2-5; v_gene: TRBV4-3; abundance: -; CDR3aa: CASIQDPSGQETQYF; CDR3nt: TGCGCCAGCATCCAAGATCCTAGCGGGCAAGAGACCCAGTACTTC
d_gene: -; j_gene: TRBJ1-5; v_gene: TRBV5-1; abundance: many; CDR3aa: CASRAGTGSNQPQHF; CDR3nt: TGCGCCAGCAGGGCCGGGACGGGTAGCAATCAGCCCCAGCATTTT
d_gene: -; j_gene: TRBJ1-5; v_gene: TRBV2; abundance: many; CDR3aa: CASILGPGNSNQPQHF; CDR3nt: -
d_gene: -; j_gene: TRBJ1-3; v_gene: TRBV12-3/TRBV12-4; abundance: many; CDR3aa: CASSPTGTPGGVAIYF; CDR3nt: TGTGCCAGCAGTCCCACGGGGACACCGGGAGGGGTGGCCATATATTTT
d_gene: TRBD1; j_gene: TRBJ1-1; v_gene: TRBV6-1; abundance: -; CDR3aa: CASNEGQGSNTEAFF; CDR3nt: TGTGCCAGCAACGAGGGACAGGGGTCGAACACTGAAGCTTTCTTT